The 23 T cell receptor beta chains given below trace back to one sample, sequenced in a study of shared clonotypes between healthy human individuals. Repertoires were generated with immunoSEQ multiplex PCR, while TCRdb's copy carries only in-frame clones and drops some. The sample lists roughly 1 million clones, 65% to 80% occurring once. Sequenced material: memory CD4+ T cells sorted from blood. Subset here: CD45RA-negative fraction. Receptors originate from a man between 18 and 29 years old in good health.

The rearrangement links TRBV19 to TRBJ1-2, with D perhaps TRBD1 (5 bases). The CDR3 loop spans 23 amino acids. V was shortened by 3 bases and J by 7 bases, with 42 bases between the two germline ends. Per the germline V gene, CDR1 is LNHDA and CDR2 is SQIVND (reference sequence). The CDR3 loop reads CASSISRHLVRNPIQGVRAGYTF. DNA for the CDR3: TGTGCCAGTAGTATCTCCCGGCACCTCGTTCGAAACCCAATCCAGGGCGTCAGGGCTGGCTACACCTTC.

The chain uses TRBV5-4 and TRBJ2-7; D might be TRBD1 (5 bases). The length of the CDR3 is 15 residues. V was clipped by 7 bases and J by 5 bases, with 22 bases between them. CDR1 and CDR2 from the germline V gene are SGHNT and YYREEE (reference sequence). CDR3 DNA sequence: TGTGCCAGCCACGCTTCGTTGCAGGGTTTACACGAGCAGTACTTC. It encodes CASHASLQGLHEQYF.

The chain joins TRBV5-1 to TRBJ1-3; D might be TRBD1 (5 bases). The CDR3 covers 13 residues. Deletions cut 5 bases from V and 4 bases from J, with 10 bases between. In germline, CDR1 is SGHRS, CDR2 YFSETQ. For the CDR3, the DNA is TGCGCCAGCAGTGAGGGACCAGGAAACACCATATATTTT. As protein: CASSEGPGNTIYF.

To note about this clone: Different DNA sequences within this sample yield the same CDR3. The chain couples TRBV7-3 to TRBJ1-1, with TRBD1 as a possible D gene (6 bases). The CDR3 is 13 residues long. Per the germline V gene, CDR1 is SGHTA and CDR2 is FQGTGA. V shed 3 bases and J shed 2 bases, with 7 bases lying between them. CDR3 bases: TGTGCCAGCAGCTTCAGGGGTAACACTGAAGCTTTCTTT. It is translated as CASSFRGNTEAFF.

The J gene is TRBJ1-2, the V gene TRBV9, with 12 bases that match TRBD1. With 3 bases clipped from V and 3 bases from J, the junction kept 3 bases outside the gene matches. The germline CDR1 and CDR2 sequences are SGDLS and YYNGEE. There are 15 residues in the CDR3. CDR3 loop: CASSAGTGGDYGYTF. In DNA form, the CDR3 reads TGTGCCAGCAGCGCCGGGACAGGGGGCGACTATGGCTACACCTTC.

The V gene is TRBV19, the J gene TRBJ1-5; TRBD1 is a possible D gene (5 bases). Deletions cut 10 bases from V and 5 bases from J, with 18 bases between. Germline V gene lookup returns CDR1 LNHDA and CDR2 SQIVND (reference sequence). The CDR3 spans 14 residues. CDR3 bases: TGTGCCACCATTGGGGCAGGAGGTTATCAGCCCCAGCATTTT. This sequence encodes CATIGAGGYQPQHF.

The chain has TRBV7-9 and TRBJ1-2; D remains unclear. Trimming removed 8 bases at V and 4 bases at J, with 17 bases between. The length of the CDR3 is 14 residues. Germline CDR1 SEHNR, CDR2 FQNEAQ (reference sequence). The CDR3 region is CASGGEKEIYGYTF. The CDR3 nucleotides are TGTGCCAGCGGCGGGGAGAAAGAGATCTATGGCTACACCTTC.

This clone was seen a handful of times. In DNA form, the CDR3 reads TGTGCCAGCAGCTCATCAGACAGGGCGGGCACTGAAGCTTTCTTT. Translated: CASSSSDRAGTEAFF. This chain uses TRBV11-2 with TRBJ1-1; 7 bases agree with TRBD1. CDR3 size: 15 residues. The trim removed 4 bases at V and 4 bases at J, leaving 9 bases unmatched. Germline assignment: CDR1 SGHAT and CDR2 FQNNGV.

V is TRBV6-5 and J is TRBJ1-1, with TRBD1 matching 7 bases. Trimming at V came to 8 bases and at J to 4 bases, leaving 10 bases not matched to a gene. This CDR3 has 14 amino acids. From germline, CDR1 is MNHEY and CDR2 SVGAGI. The CDR3: CASAHSGTVTEAFF. In nucleotides, the CDR3 is TGTGCCAGCGCCCACTCCGGGACAGTCACTGAAGCTTTCTTT.

This chain connects TRBV6-5 to TRBJ1-2, with D possibly TRBD1 on 5 matching bases. Per germline, CDR1 MNHEY and CDR2 SVGAGI. The V end was cut by 2 bases, the J end by 8 bases, with 12 bases between. The CDR3 is 13 amino acids. DNA for the CDR3: TGTGCCAGCAGTTACGGGGGGTTGGAGGGCTACACCTTC. Translated, it gives CASSYGGLEGYTF.

The CDR3 DNA follows: TGCGCCAGCAGCTTGGGGGACAGCTCCTATAATTCACCCCTCCACTTT. Protein: CASSLGDSSYNSPLHF. The chain is built from TRBV5-1 and TRBJ1-6, with 7 positions matching TRBD1. This CDR3 has 16 residues. V lost 0 bases, J lost 0 bases, and 0 bases stayed unmatched. The germline gives CDR1 SGHRS, CDR2 YFSETQ.

This clone was seen just once. V usage is TRBV21-1 and J usage is TRBJ2-5; no check of the table's D call, TRBD1, against the DNA was made. TRBV21-1 is marked as a pseudogene. The CDR3 length is 17 residues. In DNA form, the CDR3 reads TGTGCCAGCAGCAGACTCCGGGACAGGAGAAGTCAAGAGACCCAGTACTTC. Its protein product is CASSRLRDRRSQETQYF.

This rearrangement joins TRBV4-2 to TRBJ2-7, with 8 nucleotides matching TRBD1. The germline gives CDR1 LGHNA, CDR2 YNFKEQ. The CDR3 spans 16 residues. The J segment lost 6 bases and the V segment lost 0 bases, leaving 10 bases of the junction unmatched. The CDR3 DNA follows: TGTGCCAGCAGCCAAGAGACCAAAAAACAGGGGGGCGAGCAGTACTTC. Translation gives CASSQETKKQGGEQYF.

This clone was detected once. This chain uses TRBV2 with TRBJ1-5; possible D gene TRBD1, 5 bases. Germline V lookup: CDR1 SNHLY, CDR2 FYNNEI. Trimming took 6 bases from V and 6 from J, leaving 18 bases between them. CDR3 length: 15 residues. Here the CDR3 DNA reads TGTGCCAGCAGGGGGGGACGGAAAGACGGTCAGCCCCAGCATTTT. Its translation: CASRGGRKDGQPQHF. The whole variable domain, remainder taken from reference TRBV2 and TRBJ1-5, is EPEVTQTPSHQVTQMGQEVILRCVPISNHLYFYWYRQILGQKVEFLVSFYNNEISEKSEIFDDQFSVERPDGSNFTLKIRSTKLEDSAMYFCASRGGRKDGQPQHFGDGTRLSIL.

Of note for this clone: Other nucleotide sequences from this sample produce the same CDR3. This chain joins TRBV11-2 and TRBJ2-7; D gene ambiguous. Trimming left V 3 bases short and J 2 bases short, with 8 bases between. This CDR3 is 13 amino acids long. Germline V lookup: CDR1 SGHAT, CDR2 FQNNGV. CDR3 in amino acids: CASSLDRPYEQYF. The CDR3 DNA sequence: TGTGCCAGCAGCTTGGACCGTCCCTACGAGCAGTACTTC. Together with reference TRBV11-2 and TRBJ2-7, the CDR3 gives the full variable domain: EAGVAQSPRYKIIEKRQSVAFWCNPISGHATLYWYQQILGQGPKLLIQFQNNGVVDDSQLPKDRFSAERLKGVDSTLKIQPAKLEDSAVYLCASSLDRPYEQYFGPGTRLTVT.

The V call is TRBV30, the J call TRBJ2-3, with 7 bases fitting TRBD2. The CDR3 runs to 15 residues. The V gene's germline CDR1 is GTSNPN and CDR2 SVGIG (reference sequence). Trimming cost V 1 base and J 2 bases; bases outside gene matches: 6. CDR3 amino acids: CAWSAGTKITDTQYF. For the CDR3, the DNA is TGTGCCTGGAGTGCCGGGACTAAGATCACAGATACGCAGTATTTT.

The CDR3 here is CSVDLRFDQYF. For the CDR3, the DNA is TGCAGCGTTGACCTGAGGTTCGACCAGTACTTC. The V gene is TRBV29-1, the J gene TRBJ2-5, with D hard to call. The V end was cut by 3 bases, the J end by 10 bases, with 12 bases between. The germline V gene encodes CDR1 SQVTM and CDR2 ANQGSEA. The CDR3 spans 11 residues.

This clone was seen once. The chain uses TRBV7-2 and TRBJ2-5, with 7 bases lining up with TRBD1. The end of the DNA aligns better with TRBJ2-7, so the J call may be wrong. The CDR3 is 11 amino acids. The germline V gene has CDR1 SGHTA and CDR2 FQGNSA. The CDR3 region is CASRQGNEQYF. The DNA of the CDR3 is TGTGCCAGTAGACAGGGCAACGAGCAGTACTTC.

Only a few counts were recorded for this clone. The chain is built from TRBV6-6 and TRBJ1-2; no firm D call. V dropped 6 bases and J dropped 4 bases, with 12 bases sitting between them. Per the germline V gene, CDR1 is MNHNY and CDR2 is SVGAGI (reference sequence). The CDR3 has 13 residues. The CDR3 DNA reads as TGTGCCAGCAGCATCACAGAGATCTATGGCTACACCTTC. Encoded protein: CASSITEIYGYTF.

The chain recombines TRBV7-3 with TRBJ1-2, with D hard to call. CDR1 is SGHTA and CDR2 is FQGTGA in the germline V gene. This CDR3 is 9 amino acids long. Trimming shortened V by 9 bases and J by 5 bases, and 4 bases separated the two germline ends. DNA for the CDR3: TGTGCCAGTGTTTATGGCTACACCTTC. Its protein is CASVYGYTF.

This clone was counted once. The rearrangement links TRBV19 to TRBJ1-2, with TRBD1 matching 12 bases. The CDR3 loop spans 16 amino acids. Germline V lookup: CDR1 LNHDA, CDR2 SQIVND (reference sequence). The junction had 4 bases not matched to a gene; V was cut back by 3 bases and J by 2 bases. CDR3 bases: TGTGCCAGTAGTATCGGGACAGGGGGCGCGAACTATGGCTACACCTTC. Translated, it gives CASSIGTGGANYGYTF. Drawing the rest from reference TRBV19 and TRBJ1-2, the complete variable domain is DGGITQSPKYLFRKEGQNVTLSCEQNLNHDAMYWYRQDPGQGLRLIYYSQIVNDFQKGDIAEGYSVSREKKESFPLTVTSAQKNPTAFYLCASSIGTGGANYGYTFGSGTRLTVV.

The chain recombines TRBV18 with TRBJ1-2; 9 bases fit TRBD1. Germline lookup yields CDR1 KGHSH and CDR2 LQKENI. This CDR3 has 14 residues. J lost 6 bases, V lost 0 bases, and 2 bases had no gene match. This CDR3 reads CASSPPGQGNGYTF. The CDR3 DNA reads as TGTGCCAGCTCACCACCGGGACAGGGCAATGGCTACACCTTC.

As to this clone: One junction end disagrees with the germline gene, perhaps due to a read error. The chain couples TRBV7-3 to TRBJ2-6; 9 nucleotides match TRBD1. Per the germline V gene, CDR1 is SGHTA and CDR2 is FQGTGA. The CDR3 spans 18 residues. The CDR3 sequence: CASSITGGALTGANVLTF. CDR3 DNA: TGTGCCAGCAGCATAACAGGGGGCGCGCTTACTGGGGCCAACGTCCTGACTTTC.